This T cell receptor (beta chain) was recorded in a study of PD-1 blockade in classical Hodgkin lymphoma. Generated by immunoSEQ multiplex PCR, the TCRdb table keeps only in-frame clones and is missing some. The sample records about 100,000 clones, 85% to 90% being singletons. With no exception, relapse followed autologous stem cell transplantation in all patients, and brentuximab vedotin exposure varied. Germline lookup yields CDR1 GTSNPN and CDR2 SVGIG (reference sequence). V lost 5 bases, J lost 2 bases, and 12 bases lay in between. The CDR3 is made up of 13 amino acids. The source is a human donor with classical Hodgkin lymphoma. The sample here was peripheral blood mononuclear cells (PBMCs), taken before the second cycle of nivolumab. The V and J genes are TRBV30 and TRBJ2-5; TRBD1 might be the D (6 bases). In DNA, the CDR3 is TGTGCCTGGGCTTCAGGGGCTCAAGAGACCCAGTACTTC. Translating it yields CAWASGAQETQYF.